This T cell receptor (beta chain) comes out of a study of T cells in localized non-small cell lung cancer. Overall study results and limits: In adjacent lung, a median roughly 60 of the top 100 tumor clones were found. It remains possible that heterogeneity exists, since only one tumor region was sequenced. Highest T cell clonality was seen in uninvolved adjacent lung, surpassing that measured in tumor. Longer overall survival was linked to higher blood T cell density.

The CDR3 runs to 15 residues. Germline loops: CDR1 SGDLS, CDR2 YYNGEE. Deletions cut 4 bases from V and 0 bases from J, with 8 bases between. Details on this clone: Its antigen is as yet unknown.

Produced via immunoSEQ multiplex PCR; TCRdb's table is partial and in-frame only. Of over 25,000 clones in the sample, roughly nine tenths were seen once. This clonotype was obtained from a man aged 40 to 70 with stage II lung adenocarcinoma. The chain employs TRBV9 and TRBJ2-6; D uncertain. The specimen comprised PBMCs, sampled before any cancer treatment. CDR3 DNA sequence: TGTGCCAGCAGCATCGGAGACTCTGGGGCCAACGTCCTGACTTTC. The encoded protein is CASSIGDSGANVLTF.